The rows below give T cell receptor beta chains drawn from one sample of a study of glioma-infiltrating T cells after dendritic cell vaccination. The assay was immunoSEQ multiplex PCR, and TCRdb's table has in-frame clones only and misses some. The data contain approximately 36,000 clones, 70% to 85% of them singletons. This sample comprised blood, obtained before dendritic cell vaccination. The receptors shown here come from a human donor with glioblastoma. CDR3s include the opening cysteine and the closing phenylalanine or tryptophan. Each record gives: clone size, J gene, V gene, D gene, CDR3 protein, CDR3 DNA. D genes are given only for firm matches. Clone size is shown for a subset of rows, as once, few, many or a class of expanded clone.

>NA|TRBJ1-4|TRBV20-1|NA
CSAQWGGLFF
TGCAGTGCCCAGTGGGGGGGACTGTTTTTT
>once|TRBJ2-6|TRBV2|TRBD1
CASSPGQGTSGANVLTF
TGTGCCAGCAGCCCGGGACAGGGAACCTCTGGGGCCAACGTCCTGACTTTC
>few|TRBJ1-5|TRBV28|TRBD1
CASILHRGPNQPQHF
TGTGCCAGCATCTTGCACAGGGGGCCGAATCAGCCCCAGCATTTT
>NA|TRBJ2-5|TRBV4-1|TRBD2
CASSQDLTSGDLLGGTQYF
TGCGCCAGCAGCCAAGATTTAACTAGCGGGGACTTGCTTGGGGGGACCCAGTACTTC
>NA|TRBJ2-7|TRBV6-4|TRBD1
CASSDKGQGANEQYF
TGTGCCAGCAGTGATAAAGGACAGGGGGCGAACGAGCAGTACTTC
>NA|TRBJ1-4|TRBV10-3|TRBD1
CAISEANRGRDEKLFF
TGTGCCATCAGTGAGGCGAACAGGGGGCGGGATGAAAAACTGTTTTTT
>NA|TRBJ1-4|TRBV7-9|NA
CASSLGLSGEKLFF
TGTGCCAGCAGCTTAGGGCTGTCGGGGGAAAAACTGTTTTTT
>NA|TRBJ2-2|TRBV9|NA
CASSVGGITGELFF
TGTGCCAGCAGCGTAGGAGGGATCACCGGGGAGCTGTTTTTT
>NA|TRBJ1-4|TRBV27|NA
CASSLAGVGEKLFF
TGTGCCAGCAGTTTAGCGGGGGTGGGCGAAAAACTGTTTTTT
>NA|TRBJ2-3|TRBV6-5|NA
CASSYGGSTDTQYF
TGTGCCAGCAGTTACGGCGGTAGCACAGATACGCAGTATTTT
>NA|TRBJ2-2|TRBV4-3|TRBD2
CASSQVGRGGTGELFF
TGCGCCAGCAGCCAAGTTGGGAGGGGCGGCACCGGGGAGCTGTTTTTT
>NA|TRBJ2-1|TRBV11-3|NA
CASSLQLPRGSSYNEQFF
TGTGCCAGCAGCTTACAGCTTCCAAGGGGGAGCTCCTACAATGAGCAGTTCTTC
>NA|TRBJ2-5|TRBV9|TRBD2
CASSAGLAMETQYF
TGTGCCAGCAGCGCGGGACTAGCAATGGAGACCCAGTACTTC
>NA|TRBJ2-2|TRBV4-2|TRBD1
CASSQTGANTGELFF
TGTGCCAGCAGCCAAACAGGGGCGAACACCGGGGAGCTGTTTTTT
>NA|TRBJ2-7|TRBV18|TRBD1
CASSPGRRGTGSYEQYF
TGTGCCAGCTCACCAGGTAGGCGGGGGACAGGGTCCTACGAGCAGTACTTC
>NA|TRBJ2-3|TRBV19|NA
CASSVPTGRKETDTQYF
TGTGCCAGTAGTGTTCCGACAGGGAGGAAGGAAACAGATACGCAGTATTTT
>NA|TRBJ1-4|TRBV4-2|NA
CASSQDRREEKLFF
TGTGCCAGCAGCCAAGATAGGAGGGAGGAAAAACTGTTTTTT
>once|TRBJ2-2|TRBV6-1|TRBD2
CASSGYLAGGANTGELFF
TGTGCCAGCAGTGGGTACTTAGCGGGGGGCGCGAACACCGGGGAGCTGTTTTTT
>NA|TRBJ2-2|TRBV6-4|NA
CASSQGGELFF
TGTGCCAGCAGTCAGGGTGGGGAGCTGTTTTTT
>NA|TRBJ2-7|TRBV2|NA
CASRVGTSSYEQYF
TGTGCCAGCAGGGTAGGAACTAGCTCCTACGAGCAGTACTTC
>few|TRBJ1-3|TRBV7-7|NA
CASSSHGIDPRYSGNTIYF
TGTGCTAGCAGCTCTCACGGGATCGACCCACGATACTCTGGAAACACCATATATTTT
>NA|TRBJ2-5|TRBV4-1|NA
CASSVVGGTRYDKETQYF
TGCGCCAGCAGCGTCGTTGGGGGGACCCGTTATGATAAAGAGACCCAGTACTTC
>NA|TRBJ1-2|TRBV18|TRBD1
CASSPGQNYGYTF
TGTGCCAGCTCCCCGGGACAGAACTATGGCTACACCTTC
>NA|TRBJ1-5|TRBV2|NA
CAGGAGSNQPQHF
TGTGCCGGGGGGGCAGGTAGCAATCAGCCCCAGCATTTT
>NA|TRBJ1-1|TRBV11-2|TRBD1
CASSTNRGVDTEAFF
TGTGCCAGCAGCACGAACAGGGGGGTTGACACTGAAGCTTTCTTT
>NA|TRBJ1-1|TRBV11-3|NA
CASSPPPSGNTEAFF
TGTGCCAGCAGCCCCCCACCTTCGGGAAACACTGAAGCTTTCTTT
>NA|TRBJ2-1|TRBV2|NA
CASSGRNEQFF
TGTGCCAGCAGTGGGCGGAATGAGCAGTTCTTC